The 25 T cell receptor beta chains listed next were all sequenced from one sample in a study of T cell responses to AZD1222 COVID-19 vaccine (dated by TCRdb to the early 2020s). The sample's time point label, decoded: about 28 days (+/-7) after the second vaccine dose. The library relied on the immunoSEQ multiplex PCR assay. TCRdb re-hosts the immuneACCESS table, in-frame sequences only. Its copies lack some clones; in the studies checked, an unresolved V gene accounts for under half of them, and the cause for the rest is not known. Here the sample has 90,000 to 140,000 clones; roughly 87% occur a single time. The top ten clones comprise 35% to 50% of the sample. Sample: peripheral blood, taken 28 days after the second AZD1222 dose. These receptor sequences come from an adult who received the AZD1222 COVID-19 vaccine.

This clone has only one observation. V gene TRBV28 combines with J gene TRBJ2-5; D gene uncertain. From germline, CDR1 is MDHEN and CDR2 SYDVKM. The CDR3 is 15 residues long. V was cut by 3 bases and J by 0 bases, with 11 bases left in between. CDR3 nucleotides: TGTGCCAGCAGTTTTTCGGCTCTCAACCAAGAGACCCAGTACTTC. Translating gives CASSFSALNQETQYF.

The chain employs TRBV18 and TRBJ2-7, with TRBD1 identical over 9 bases. Germline lookup yields CDR1 KGHSH and CDR2 LQKENI. Trimming at V came to 1 base and at J to 2 bases, leaving 3 bases not matched to a gene. This CDR3 comprises 15 residues. The CDR3 spells CASSPRQGVAYEQYF. CDR3 nucleotide sequence: TGTGCCAGCTCACCACGACAGGGGGTGGCCTACGAGCAGTACTTC.

In this sample, this clone turned up a few times. V gene TRBV5-4 combines with J gene TRBJ1-2; tentatively, D is TRBD1 (5 bases). V lost 6 bases, J lost 8 bases, and 20 bases lay in between. The CDR3 sequence is 14 residues long. Germline assignment: CDR1 SGHNT and CDR2 YYREEE (reference sequence). As DNA, the CDR3 is TGTGCCAGCACCGCCGGGCCCCAGGGCGGGGGCTACACCTTC. Translating it yields CASTAGPQGGGYTF. The variable domain in full, completed from reference TRBV5-4 and TRBJ1-2, reads ETGVTQSPTHLIKTRGQQVTLRCSSQSGHNTVSWYQQALGQGPQFIFQYYREEENGRGNFPPRFSGLQFPNYSSELNVNALELDDSALYLCASTAGPQGGGYTFGSGTRLTVV.

The chain carries TRBV27 and TRBJ1-3; no clear D. Per the germline V gene, CDR1 is MNHEY and CDR2 is SMNVEV (reference sequence). There are 16 residues in the CDR3. V was trimmed by 5 bases and J by 4 bases, leaving 18 bases between them. The CDR3: CASSTKPAGVGNTIYF. The CDR3 nucleotides read TGTGCCAGCAGTACGAAACCCGCCGGGGTCGGAAACACCATATATTTT.

The chain recombines TRBV3-1 (or the pseudogene TRBV3-2) with TRBJ2-5; 11 bases are shared with TRBD2. The germline V gene has CDR1 LGHDT and CDR2 YNNKEL (reference sequence). This CDR3 has 18 residues. Trimming removed 4 bases from V and 5 bases from J; junction bases left unmatched: 15. The CDR3: CASSPLFLIAGGPETQYF. DNA for the CDR3: TGTGCCAGCAGCCCCCTCTTCCTTATAGCGGGAGGGCCGGAGACCCAGTACTTC.

The genes are TRBV11-2 and TRBJ1-3; no definite D call. CDR1 is SGHAT, CDR2 FQNNGV, per germline. The CDR3 extends over 16 amino acids. V shed 8 bases and J shed 0 bases, with 17 bases lying between them. The CDR3 spells CASSPGGLGSGNTIYF. The CDR3, as DNA: TGTGCCAGCTCCCCGGGTGGACTGGGCTCTGGAAACACCATATATTTT.

The chain joins TRBV4-3 to TRBJ2-1; 8 bases are shared with TRBD2. Germline-derived CDR1 and CDR2 are LGHNA and YSLEER. Unmatched junction bases numbered 6, after V lost 2 bases and J lost 6 bases. The CDR3 is 15 residues long. The CDR3 nucleotides are TGCGCCAGCAGCCAATGGACCGGGACTAGCAATGAGCAGTTCTTC. Translation gives CASSQWTGTSNEQFF.

The genes are TRBV18 and TRBJ2-2; D might be TRBD1 (6 bases). CDR1 and CDR2 (germline): KGHSH, LQKENI. Trimming left V 4 bases short and J 0 bases short, with 9 bases between. The CDR3 is 15 residues long. The CDR3 nucleotides read TGTGCCAGCTCACAACGGACAGCGAACACCGGGGAGCTGTTTTTT. Its translation: CASSQRTANTGELFF.

The J gene is TRBJ2-1, the V gene TRBV28, with TRBD1 matching 7 bases. Germline lookup yields CDR1 MDHEN and CDR2 SYDVKM. The CDR3 consists of 13 residues. The trim removed 5 bases at V and 9 bases at J, leaving 7 bases unmatched. The CDR3 spells CASSLNRGGEQFF. In DNA form, the CDR3 reads TGTGCCAGCAGTCTCAACAGGGGCGGTGAGCAGTTCTTC. The whole variable domain, remainder taken from reference TRBV28 and TRBJ2-1, is DVKVTQSSRYLVKRTGEKVFLECVQDMDHENMFWYRQDPGLGLRLIYFSYDVKMKEKGDIPEGYSVSREKKERFSLILESASTNQTSMYLCASSLNRGGEQFFGPGTRLTVL.

This sequence joins TRBV7-6 and TRBJ1-2; 8 positions agree with TRBD1. In germline, CDR1 is SGHVS, CDR2 FNYEAQ. V lost 1 base and J lost 6; bases outside the gene matches: 7. The CDR3 consists of 15 residues. The CDR3: CASSLGAGQGHGYTF. The CDR3 DNA reads as TGTGCCAGCAGCTTAGGTGCAGGACAGGGCCATGGCTACACCTTC.

The chain is built from TRBV5-6 and TRBJ2-7, with D possibly matching TRBD1 (6 bases). This CDR3 has 14 amino acids. The V gene's germline CDR1 is SGHDT and CDR2 YYEEEE. V was pared by 4 bases and J by 2 bases, with 13 bases between. The DNA of the CDR3 is TGTGCCAGCAGCAACAGGGCCCTCACCTACGAGCAGTACTTC. Translation: CASSNRALTYEQYF.

The chain recombines TRBV28 with TRBJ2-7; the match to TRBD1 covers 8 bases. V lost 5 bases, J lost 2 bases, and 8 bases stayed unmatched. The CDR3 is 15 residues long. Germline CDR1 is MDHEN and CDR2 is SYDVKM. In nucleotides, the CDR3 is TGTGCCAGCAGTCCATTGGACAGGGATGCCTACGAGCAGTACTTC. Encoded protein: CASSPLDRDAYEQYF.

The chain couples TRBV7-3 to TRBJ2-1; 9 positions match TRBD2. Per germline, CDR1 SGHTA and CDR2 FQGTGA. The V segment lost 2 bases and the J segment 5 bases; nucleotides outside the gene matches: 4. This CDR3 has 15 residues. As DNA, the CDR3 is TGTGCCAGCAGCTTAGGTAGCGGGGGCAACAATGAGCAGTTCTTC. It is translated as CASSLGSGGNNEQFF.

J is TRBJ1-3 and V is TRBV14, with 7 bases aligning to TRBD1. Germline V gene data show CDR1 as SGHDN and CDR2 as FVKESK. The CDR3 length is 16 residues. V gave up 4 bases and J gave up 2 bases; unmatched junction bases: 8. The CDR3: CASSRRDSYTGNTIYF. Here the CDR3 DNA reads TGTGCCAGCAGCCGAAGGGACAGTTATACTGGAAACACCATATATTTT.

The chain couples TRBV7-6 to TRBJ1-4; TRBD1 matches 7 bases. Germline CDR1 SGHVS, CDR2 FNYEAQ. V lost 5 bases and J lost 6; bases outside the gene matches: 12. The length of the CDR3 is 16 residues. The CDR3 DNA follows: TGTGCCAGCAGCACTAGGGGGGGACAGAACTATGAAAAACTGTTTTTT. Its translation: CASSTRGGQNYEKLFF.

The genes are TRBV6-5 and TRBJ1-2; D possibly corresponds to TRBD1 (5 bases). The ends were cut back, 5 bases at V and 7 bases at J, with 20 bases in the middle. This CDR3 has 15 amino acids. Germline CDR1 reads MNHEY; CDR2 reads SVGAGI. The CDR3 nucleotides are TGTGCCAGCAGTACGAACCCCGGGGGAGCGGGTGGCTACACCTTC. This codes for CASSTNPGGAGGYTF.

The rearrangement uses TRBV6-5 and TRBJ2-5, with 8 bases that match TRBD2. CDR1 is MNHEY, CDR2 SVGAGI, per germline. Trimming took 6 bases from V and 7 from J; bases not matched to a gene: 10. There are 14 residues in the CDR3. The CDR3 loop is CASRLSGSRGTQYF. The CDR3 region has the DNA TGTGCCAGCAGACTAAGCGGGAGTCGGGGGACCCAGTACTTC.

This rearrangement joins TRBV27 to TRBJ2-1; D remains ambiguous. The CDR3 contains 13 residues. Per the germline V gene, CDR1 is MNHEY and CDR2 is SMNVEV (reference sequence). The V gene lost 3 bases and the J gene lost 8 bases, with 11 bases spanning the gap. Here the CDR3 DNA reads TGTGCCAGCAGTTTGACGATATTGGATGAGCAGTTCTTC. Residues: CASSLTILDEQFF.

This clone was observed a single time. This chain links TRBV24-1 with TRBJ2-1; D remains unclear. Trimming cost V 11 bases and J 7 bases, with 23 bases left between them. The CDR3 is 15 residues long. In germline, CDR1 is KGHDR, CDR2 SFDVKD. Here the CDR3 DNA reads TGTGCCATATCCTCCCCCCCCGTGAATGGGAATGAGCAGTTCTTC. It is translated as CAISSPPVNGNEQFF.

The DNA of the CDR3 is TGTGCCACCGGGACAGGGATCCCCAATGAGCAGTTCTTC. Its translation is CATGTGIPNEQFF. The chain couples TRBV24-1 to TRBJ2-1; the match to TRBD1 covers 9 bases. The CDR3 loop spans 13 amino acids. CDR1 KGHDR and CDR2 SFDVKD come from the germline V gene. V shed 9 bases, J shed 6 bases, and the junction held 5 bases outside the gene matches.

CDR3 region: CASSEASGTQETQYF. CDR3 nucleotides: TGTGCCAGCAGTGAAGCTAGCGGGACCCAAGAGACCCAGTACTTC. V and J are TRBV2 and TRBJ2-5; 8 bases are a match to TRBD2. The germline gives CDR1 SNHLY, CDR2 FYNNEI. CDR3 length equals 15 residues. V was pared by 0 bases and J by 1 base, with 1 base of the junction left unmatched.

The chain employs TRBV27 and TRBJ1-2; 7 bases align to TRBD1. V dropped 3 bases and J dropped 10; count of bases not matched to a gene: 14. The germline CDR1 and CDR2 sequences are MNHEY and SMNVEV (reference sequence). The CDR3 is 15 amino acids. The CDR3: CASSFPNRGSLIYTF. The CDR3 nucleotides are TGTGCCAGCAGTTTCCCCAACAGGGGCTCCTTGATCTACACCTTC.

This clone was found once. The chain links TRBV5-6 to TRBJ1-5; TRBD1 might be the D (5 bases). CDR1 and CDR2 (germline): SGHDT, YYEEEE. Trimming took 3 bases from V and 3 from J, leaving 13 bases between them. The CDR3 contains 15 residues. The CDR3 DNA reads TGTGCCAGCAGCTGGGGGTCAGGTTCCAATCAGCCCCAGCATTTT. This translates into CASSWGSGSNQPQHF. Using reference TRBV5-6 and TRBJ1-5 for the parts outside the CDR3, the full variable domain is DAGVTQSPTHLIKTRGQQVTLRCSPKSGHDTVSWYQQALGQGPQFIFQYYEEEERQRGNFPDRFSGHQFPNYSSELNVNALLLGDSALYLCASSWGSGSNQPQHFGDGTRLSIL.

This clone turned up a few times. CDR3: CAISDDRGYPEAFF. CDR3 in DNA: TGTGCCATCAGTGATGACAGGGGCTACCCTGAAGCTTTCTTT. The rearrangement joins TRBV10-3 to TRBJ1-1; 8 bases match TRBD1. CDR1 is ENHRY, CDR2 SYGVKD, per germline. The CDR3 has 14 amino acids. Germline trimming cut 3 bases from V and 6 bases from J; bases unmatched to any gene: 6.

CDR3 protein: CASHQPASGRKFF. CDR3 coding DNA: TGTGCCTCCCATCAACCAGCTAGCGGGAGGAAGTTCTTC. This chain connects TRBV10-3 to TRBJ2-1; 11 bases match TRBD2. Trimming removed 11 bases from V and 14 bases from J; junction bases left unmatched: 14. CDR1 and CDR2 (germline): ENHRY, SYGVKD. The length of the CDR3 is 13 residues.